This TCR beta chain originates from a study of blood T cell repertoires in COVID-19. About the research overall: The origin of the acute and convalescent COVID-19 samples was the United States, Italy and Spain.

Libraries were prepared by immunoSEQ multiplex PCR; TCRdb keeps only in-frame clonotypes and omits some of them. The sample lists approximately 400,000 clones; roughly 88% were seen once. Germline values: CDR1 MDHEN, CDR2 SYDVKM. Trimming removed 5 bases at V and 3 bases at J, with 13 bases between. The CDR3 totals 14 residues. In Seattle, patients joined the study during active infection and were tracked longitudinally. Material for sequencing was peripheral blood. This receptor was obtained from a woman between 50 and 59 years old with COVID-19, enrolled during active disease. The chain joins TRBV28 to TRBJ1-2, with unresolved D. The CDR3 protein is CASSTVLVDYGYTF. The DNA for the CDR3 is TGTGCCAGCAGTACGGTGCTCGTTGACTATGGCTACACCTTC.